The T cell receptor beta chain described here comes from a study of T cells in Graves' hyperthyroidism and ophthalmopathy. The CDR3 runs 12 residues. V dropped 6 bases and J dropped 11 bases, with 17 bases sitting between them. Germline CDR1 is SQVTM and CDR2 is ANQGSEA. TCR beta CDR3 regions were amplified from RNA transcripts. When the TCR CDR3 underwent first-round RT-PCR, the HTBI primer set was used. TCRdb redid the calling of the multiplex PCR reads with MiXCR, one entry per CDR3 protein. The repertoire holds some 510,000 distinct CDR3 sequences, about half seen once, with 8% to 8.5% in the top ten.

The chain employs TRBV29-1 and TRBJ1-5; D might be TRBD1 (5 bases). This TCR derives from a woman between 18 and 30 years old with Graves' hyperthyroidism. Material for sequencing was peripheral blood or thyroid tissue (not recorded which). The CDR3 here is CSVLAGQETQHF. DNA of the CDR3: TGCAGCGTGTTAGCTGGACAAGAGACCCAGCATTTT.